This T cell receptor (beta chain) is from a study of vaccination and CD4 T cells after COVID-19 (dated by TCRdb to between 2021 and 2023). Some background on the complete study: SARS-CoV-2 positivity had been established in the convalescent patients by nasal swab PCR, and mild disease was recorded in some 10 of these patients and severe disease in one. In control cultures, a CEFX viral epitope pool was used as positive control, an HIV-1 Nef peptide pool was used as negative control, or no peptide was added. In 9 to 11 COVID-19 convalescent patients and a handful of infection-naive healthy vaccine recipients, researchers compared the spike-specific CD4+ TCR repertoire from before mRNA vaccination with the repertoire from after. Participants got two doses of the Pfizer-BioNTech BNT162b2 vaccine (n=8) or two doses of the Moderna mRNA-1273 vaccine (n=2). The convalescent cohort comprised six males and four females, including two Hispanic individuals, seven Caucasians, two Asians and one multiracial person. Post-vaccine blood samples were collected a median of about 11 weeks after the second vaccine dose, ranging from about 13 to 241 days. The cultures were stimulated with overlapping spike peptide pools from SARS-CoV-2 and from the common cold coronaviruses HCoV-NL63, HCoV-OC43 and HCoV-229E. Post-COVID blood samples from convalescent patients were collected a median of around 100 days after diagnosis, with a range of 35 to 161 days. Summary of the overall study and its limitations: Among the post-vaccine SARS-CoV-2-reactive clones in convalescent patients, a median roughly 85% showed up only after vaccination, which suggests vaccine-specific priming. Nearly all vaccine-specific clones in convalescent patients (304 of 307) were mono-reactive for SARS-CoV-2 spike rather than cross-reactive with common cold coronaviruses. The study included relatively few convalescent patients and did not analyze early timepoints after natural infection. An increase in the median number of SARS-CoV-2-reactive clonotypes from some 20 after infection to 35 to 40 after vaccination was observed, but the change was not found to be significant.

The library was obtained by PCR. TCR sequencing of DNA from cultured CD4+ T cells used the Oncomine TCR Beta short-read assay at the Johns Hopkins FTIC core. The QIAamp micro DNA kit was used to extract genomic DNA from the cultured CD4+ T cells. Oncomine TCR Beta libraries from cultured CD4+ T cells were pooled with unique dual indexes and sequenced on an Illumina iSeq 100. The paper's data handling went like this. Non-productive sequences were filtered out, and CDR3s that did not start with C, did not end with F or W, or were shorter than 7 amino acids were discarded. Antigen-specific clonotypes were identified with the MANAFEST web application by comparing peptide-stimulated wells with reference and other culture wells. Positive clones required FDR below 0.05, an odds ratio above 5, and productive frequency above 0.1% in at least two of three replicate wells. Cross-reactive clonotypes were defined as significantly expanded in both SARS-CoV-2 spike wells and at least one common cold coronavirus spike condition. Similarity between CDR3 sequences was evaluated in R version 3.6.1 using Levenshtein distances (stringdist) and unrooted phylogenetic trees (ape). TCRdb trimmed public reads at Q25 via fastp, called clones via MiXCR and kept in-frame beta chains. Rows are combined by CDR3 protein, so each entry shows the most common genes and DNA. TCRdb, rather than the study authors, made the V and J calls. Within this sample are 10,000 to 15,000 distinct CDR3 sequences, with around 67% of them counted one time only. Over 10% of the sample is held by the ten biggest clonotypes.

Taken from cysteine to phenylalanine, the CDR3 has 15 residues. The retained sequence is limited to the CDR3, 45 bases, with the frame set at the first base. The germline V gene encodes CDR1 SGHTA and CDR2 FQGNSA. Trimming costs V 2 bases and J 4 bases, and their ends lie 11 bases apart. Read against the paper, the sample's treatment or condition label means: approximately 9-day PBMC culture with coronavirus spike peptide pools or control peptides (ViraFEST assay). To expand antigen-specific T cells with peptide pools and then pick out the expanded clonotypes through TCR sequencing, the study relied on the ViraFEST assay. The positive SARS-CoV-2 PCR tests of the convalescent patients were dated from March to December 2020, before the Alpha, Beta and Delta variants emerged in the United States. Under 2.5 million PBMCs per well were cultured in IMDM with approximately 5% human AB serum and roughly 9.3 IU/ml IL-2, plus 10 ug/ml peptide pools. Half of the culture medium was replaced with fresh IL-2-containing medium on days 3 and 7. CD4+ T cells were isolated after roughly 10 days of culture through negative selection using the EasySep CD4+ T cell isolation kit. Ficoll-Paque Plus gradient centrifugation was used to isolate PBMCs from whole blood, and the isolated PBMCs were then either used fresh or cryopreserved at -140C. Each culture condition was generally run in triplicate wells.

As to this clonotype: Its binding antigen is unknown. Base-call qualities are not available, and no considerably larger clone is one nucleotide away.

Here the chain combines TRBV7-2 and TRBJ2-2, and the D gene may be TRBD2, 7 bases matching. The sequence came from a human donor who had recovered from COVID-19. Sequences were obtained from CD4+ T cells from blood, cultured in vitro. The sequence in DNA is TGTGCCAGCAGCTTATTGGGGGGGCCCACCGGGGAGCTGTTTTTT. The translation is CASSLLGGPTGELFF. Full variable domain (CDR3 extended with the reference TRBV7-2 and TRBJ2-2 proteins): GAGVSQSPSNKVTEKGKDVELRCDPISGHTALYWYRQSLGQGLEFLIYFQGNSAPDKSGLPSDRFSAERTGGSVSTLTIQRTQQEDSAVYLCASSLLGGPTGELFFGEGSRLTVL.